The sequence of this TCR beta chain was determined in a study of blood T cell repertoires in COVID-19. Seattle participants joined during active infection and were tracked over time. How the authors handled the data: Estimated nucleated cell counts came from reference gene primer amplification. Generated by immunoSEQ multiplex PCR, the TCRdb table keeps only in-frame clones and is missing some. The DNA gave D and trimming, while V, J and clone size come from that table. The sample has more than 300,000 clones, about 91% seen once. Germline assignment: CDR1 SGHRS and CDR2 YFSETQ. The J segment lost 4 bases and the V segment lost 2 bases, leaving 0 bases of the junction unmatched. There are 14 residues in the CDR3.

Specimen: peripheral blood. The origin of this receptor is a woman aged 25 to 39 with COVID-19, enrolled during active disease. The rearrangement links TRBV5-1 to TRBJ2-2; 9 bases match TRBD2. The DNA for the CDR3 is TGCGCCAGCAGCTTAGCGGGGGGCACCGGGGAGCTGTTTTTT. It specifies CASSLAGGTGELFF.